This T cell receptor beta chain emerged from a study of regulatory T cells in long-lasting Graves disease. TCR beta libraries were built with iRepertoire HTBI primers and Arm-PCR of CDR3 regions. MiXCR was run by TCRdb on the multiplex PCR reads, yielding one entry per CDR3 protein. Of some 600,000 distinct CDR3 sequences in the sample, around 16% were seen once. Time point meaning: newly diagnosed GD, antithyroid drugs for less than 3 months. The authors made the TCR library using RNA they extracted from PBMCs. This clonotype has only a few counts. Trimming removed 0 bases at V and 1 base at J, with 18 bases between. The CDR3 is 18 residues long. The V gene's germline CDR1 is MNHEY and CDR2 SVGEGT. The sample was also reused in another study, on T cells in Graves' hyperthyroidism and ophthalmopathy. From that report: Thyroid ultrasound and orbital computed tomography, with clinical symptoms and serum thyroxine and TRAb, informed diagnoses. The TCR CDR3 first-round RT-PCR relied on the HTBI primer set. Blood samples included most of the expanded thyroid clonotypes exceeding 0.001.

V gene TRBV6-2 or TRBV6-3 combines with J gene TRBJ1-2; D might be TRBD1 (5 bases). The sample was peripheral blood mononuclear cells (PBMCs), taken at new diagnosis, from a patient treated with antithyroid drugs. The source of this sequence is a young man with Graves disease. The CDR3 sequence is CASSYSLLRQRLNYGYTF. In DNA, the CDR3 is TGTGCCAGCAGTTACTCTCTCCTTCGACAGCGACTTAACTATGGCTACACCTTC.